Listed here are 6 T cell receptor beta chains from one sample, sequenced in a study of T cells in Graves' hyperthyroidism and ophthalmopathy. The CDR3 regions of TCR beta were amplified from RNA transcripts. A set of HTBI primers served as the primers for a first-round RT-PCR of the TCR CDR3. TCRdb reprocessed the multiplex PCR reads via MiXCR and lists one record per CDR3 protein. The sample shows more than 250,000 distinct CDR3 sequences, roughly 15% of them seen only once. Sequencing input: blood. The receptors stem from a woman aged 50 to 60 with Graves' hyperthyroidism that later progressed to Graves' ophthalmopathy.

This rearrangement joins TRBV25-1 to TRBJ2-1, with D tentatively TRBD1 (5 bases). Trimming left V 3 bases short and J 8 bases short, with 14 bases between. The CDR3 contains 14 residues. Germline V gives CDR1 MGHDK, CDR2 SYGVNS. The CDR3: CASSDGPWGHEQFF. The CDR3 DNA follows: TGTGCCAGCAGTGACGGGCCCTGGGGCCATGAGCAGTTCTTC.

The sample holds many counts of this clonotype. The chain joins TRBV28 to TRBJ2-1; D remains unclear. Trimming removed 3 bases at V and 6 bases at J, with 6 bases between. The CDR3 runs to 12 residues. Germline CDR1 is MDHEN and CDR2 is SYDVKM. The CDR3 loop is CASSLMGNEQFF. Written as DNA, the CDR3 is TGTGCCAGCAGTTTGATGGGCAATGAGCAGTTCTTC.

This clonotype occurred a few times. The CDR3 protein is CSARNYGHNTGELFF. Here the CDR3 DNA reads TGCAGTGCTAGAAATTACGGACACAACACCGGGGAGCTGTTTTTT. This chain connects TRBV20-1 to TRBJ2-2; weak D call: TRBD1 (5 bases). Germline V gives CDR1 DFQATT, CDR2 SNEGSKA (reference sequence). The ends were cut back, 2 bases at V and 2 bases at J, with 12 bases in the middle. This CDR3 is built from 15 residues.

This clonotype was seen ten or more times. The gene calls are TRBV6-1 and TRBJ2-3; TRBD2 agrees at 8 bases. J lost 5 bases, V lost 6 bases, and 13 bases had no gene match. The length of the CDR3 is 16 residues. Germline CDR1 MNHNS, CDR2 SASEGT. CDR3 sequence (DNA): TGTGCCAGCAGGGACGGGGGGGGGGCGAGAAGAGATACGCAGTATTTT. Translating it yields CASRDGGGARRDTQYF.

The CDR3, as DNA: TGTGCCACCAGTGATCCCCGGACGGGTTCCTACGAGCAGTACTTC. Amino acids: CATSDPRTGSYEQYF. The chain is built from TRBV24-1 and TRBJ2-7, with D hard to call. This CDR3 region has 15 residues. V lost 3 bases and J lost 1, with 12 bases in between. In germline, CDR1 is KGHDR, CDR2 SFDVKD.

In this sample, this clonotype turned up many times. The rearrangement links TRBV24-1 to TRBJ2-7, with TRBD2 matching over 10 bases. Germline V CDR1 and CDR2: KGHDR, SFDVKD. The CDR3 is made up of 14 amino acids. The J segment lost 4 bases and the V segment lost 5 bases, leaving 4 bases of the junction unmatched. The CDR3 here is CATSAASGGYEQYF. CDR3 nucleotide sequence: TGTGCCACCAGTGCGGCTAGCGGGGGTTACGAGCAGTACTTC.